A single sample gave rise to the 32 T cell receptor beta chains below, sequenced in a study of Ad26.COV2.S vaccination and SARS-CoV-2 variants. The method was immunoSEQ multiplex PCR; TCRdb's version includes in-frame clones alone and lacks a portion of them. The sample yields 300,000 to 400,000 clones, around nine tenths seen once. Sample treatment: about 20 received Ad26.COV2.S at low or high dose, single or two shots; roughly five received placebo; per-sample allocation not given. Specimens were obtained on day 63 following the first vaccine or placebo injection. The sequencing used peripheral blood, collected in a trial of Ad26.COV2.S vaccine versus placebo. The receptors stem from a person aged 18 to 65 who received the Ad26.COV2.S COVID-19 vaccine or a placebo.

This clone came up once. V is TRBV15 and J is TRBJ2-1; D is ambiguous. V was shortened by 4 bases and J by 0 bases, with 10 bases between the two germline ends. There are 15 residues in the CDR3. Germline CDR1 LNHNV, CDR2 YYDKDF (reference sequence). CDR3 loop: CATSTSRGSYNEQFF. As DNA, the CDR3 is TGTGCCACCAGCACCTCCCGCGGCTCCTACAATGAGCAGTTCTTC.

This clone was detected many times. The gene calls are TRBV5-4 and TRBJ1-1; no reliable D call. Trimming removed 0 bases at V and 0 bases at J, with 12 bases between. Germline CDR1 reads SGHNT; CDR2 reads YYREEE (reference sequence). The CDR3 is 16 amino acids. DNA for the CDR3: TGTGCCAGCAGCTTGGCCTCGGGCGCATTGAACACTGAAGCTTTCTTT. Protein sequence: CASSLASGALNTEAFF.

In this sample, this clone turned up a few times. The DNA of the CDR3 is TGTGCCAGCAGTGGGACAGGGGGCAACACCATATATTTT. This encodes CASSGTGGNTIYF. The J gene is TRBJ1-3, the V gene TRBV2, with TRBD1 matching 11 bases. This CDR3 is built from 13 residues. In germline, CDR1 is SNHLY, CDR2 FYNNEI. V shed 4 bases, J shed 7 bases, and the junction held 0 bases outside the gene matches.

J is TRBJ2-7 and V is TRBV18; D is unresolved. This CDR3 spans 15 amino acids. Trimming took off 2 bases at V and 0 bases at J, with 11 bases between the two ends. Germline V gene sequence: CDR1 KGHSH, CDR2 LQKENI. The CDR3 loop is CASSPRQSSSYEQYF. In DNA form, the CDR3 reads TGTGCCAGCTCACCAAGGCAGAGTAGCTCCTACGAGCAGTACTTC. Variable domain in full (rest from reference TRBV18 and TRBJ2-7): NAGVMQNPRHLVRRRGQEARLRCSPMKGHSHVYWYRQLPEEGLKFMVYLQKENIIDESGMPKERFSAEFPKEGPSILRIQQVVRGDSAAYFCASSPRQSSSYEQYFGPGTRLTVT.

This clone occurred once. This sequence joins TRBV5-3 and TRBJ1-2; D is possibly TRBD1 (6 bases). TRBV5-3 is treated as an ORF (open reading frame) with a function not yet certain. Trimming removed 3 bases at V and 0 bases at J, with 6 bases between. CDR3 length equals 13 residues. Here the CDR3 reads CARSYRANYGYTF. The DNA of the CDR3 is TGTGCCAGAAGCTACAGGGCTAACTATGGCTACACCTTC.

Comment on this clone: Within the sample, other DNA sequences also encode this same CDR3. The rearrangement links TRBV28 to TRBJ2-7; 7 positions agree with TRBD1. This CDR3 comprises 13 residues. V shed 5 bases, J shed 1 base, and the junction held 2 bases outside the gene matches. Germline V gives CDR1 MDHEN, CDR2 SYDVKM. The CDR3 spells CASSPGQSYEQYF. The CDR3 bases are TGTGCCAGCAGTCCGGGACAGTCCTACGAGCAGTACTTC.

V and J are TRBV28 and TRBJ2-2; tentative D call: TRBD2 (6 bases). Deletions cut 3 bases from V and 1 base from J, with 9 bases between. CDR1 and CDR2 from the germline V gene are MDHEN and SYDVKM. The length of the CDR3 is 15 residues. CDR3 region: CASSLVAENTGELFF. DNA for the CDR3: TGTGCCAGCAGTTTGGTAGCGGAGAACACCGGGGAGCTGTTTTTT. Complete variable domain (other parts from reference TRBV28 and TRBJ2-2): DVKVTQSSRYLVKRTGEKVFLECVQDMDHENMFWYRQDPGLGLRLIYFSYDVKMKEKGDIPEGYSVSREKKERFSLILESASTNQTSMYLCASSLVAENTGELFFGEGSRLTVL.

The chain combines TRBV19 with TRBJ2-1, with 12 bases that match TRBD2. The CDR3 is 16 amino acids. With 8 bases clipped from V and 6 bases from J, the junction kept 11 bases outside the gene matches. The germline CDR1 and CDR2 sequences are LNHDA and SQIVND (reference sequence). The CDR3 sequence: CASRETSGRFGNEQFF. Written as DNA, the CDR3 is TGTGCCAGTCGGGAGACTAGCGGGAGATTCGGCAATGAGCAGTTCTTC.

This sequence joins TRBV14 and TRBJ1-6; 7 bases fit TRBD1. Germline assignment: CDR1 SGHDN and CDR2 FVKESK. V gave up 2 bases and J gave up 7 bases; unmatched junction bases: 8. There are 16 residues in the CDR3. The CDR3 region has the DNA TGTGCCAGCAGCCAAAGCCCAACAGGGGTGAATTCACCCCTCCACTTT. It specifies CASSQSPTGVNSPLHF. The full variable domain, rest sourced from reference TRBV14 and TRBJ1-6, is EAGVTQFPSHSVIEKGQTVTLRCDPISGHDNLYWYRRVMGKEIKFLLHFVKESKQDESGMPNNRFLAERTGGTYSTLKVQPAELEDSGVYFCASSQSPTGVNSPLHFGNGTRLTVT.

The CDR3 DNA is TGTGCCATCAGTGAACAGGGGGCGTCTAACGAGCAGTACTTC. It is translated as CAISEQGASNEQYF. This chain connects TRBV10-3 to TRBJ2-7; TRBD1 matches at 9 bases. The CDR3 covers 14 residues. V lost 3 bases, J lost 5 bases, and 5 bases stayed unmatched. Germline V gives CDR1 ENHRY, CDR2 SYGVKD.

This chain connects TRBV7-3 to TRBJ2-3; 10 bases line up with TRBD2. CDR3 length: 15 amino acids. The V gene's germline CDR1 is SGHTA and CDR2 FQGTGA. With 3 bases clipped from V and 3 bases from J, the junction kept 3 bases outside the gene matches. The CDR3 loop is CASSFYSGRTDTQYF. In nucleotides, the CDR3 is TGTGCCAGCAGCTTTTATAGCGGGAGGACAGATACGCAGTATTTT.

Points on this clone: A much bigger clone sits one base away, suggesting this may be a read error. The chain carries TRBV19 and TRBJ1-5, with TRBD1 matching 8 bases. Looked up from germline, CDR1 is LNHDA and CDR2 is SQIVND (reference sequence). The CDR3 consists of 14 residues. Germline trimming cut 3 bases from V and 4 bases from J; bases unmatched to any gene: 2. CDR3 DNA: TGTGCCAGTAGTATTAGGGACAGGAATCAGCCCCAGCATTTT. It codes for CASSIRDRNQPQHF.

The CDR3 DNA reads TGCGCCAGCAGCTTGCATAACGGGGGTGCTTATGGCTACACCTTC. Protein: CASSLHNGGAYGYTF. The chain joins TRBV5-1 to TRBJ1-2, with a possible D match to TRBD1 (5 bases). V was pared by 1 base and J by 5 bases, with 15 bases between. The CDR3 covers 15 residues. Germline V gene data show CDR1 as SGHRS and CDR2 as YFSETQ. Full variable domain (remainder filled in from reference TRBV5-1 and TRBJ1-2): KAGVTQTPRYLIKTRGQQVTLSCSPISGHRSVSWYQQTPGQGLQFLFEYFSETQRNKGNFPGRFSGRQFSNSRSEMNVSTLELGDSALYLCASSLHNGGAYGYTFGSGTRLTVV.

V and J are TRBV6-5 and TRBJ2-5, with 7 bases lining up with TRBD1. The germline gives CDR1 MNHEY, CDR2 SVGAGI. Unmatched junction bases numbered 7, after V lost 5 bases and J lost 4 bases. CDR3 length: 14 amino acids. CDR3 in DNA: TGTGCCAGCAGTCGAACAGGGGTTGGAGAGACCCAGTACTTC. Its translation is CASSRTGVGETQYF.

This clone was recorded only once. This chain uses TRBV25-1 with TRBJ1-4; D not certain. The CDR3 sequence is 12 residues long. V was cut by 6 bases and J by 8 bases, with 10 bases left in between. CDR1 and CDR2 (germline): MGHDK, SYGVNS. The CDR3 loop reads CASSRVGEKLFF. The CDR3 coding sequence is TGTGCCAGCAGCCGCGTGGGCGAAAAACTGTTTTTT.

The V gene is TRBV19, the J gene TRBJ1-1, with D perhaps matching TRBD1 (6 bases). The CDR3 totals 14 residues. Between the trimmed V and J ends, which lost 7 bases and 1 base, there was a span of 13 bases. The V gene's germline CDR1 is LNHDA and CDR2 SQIVND (reference sequence). CDR3 sequence: CASKSGDKNTEAFF. CDR3 nucleotide sequence: TGTGCCAGTAAATCCGGGGACAAGAACACTGAAGCTTTCTTT.

This clone appeared a few times. The sample contains more than one DNA sequence encoding this CDR3. This chain joins TRBV5-1 and TRBJ2-6; D is unclear. Germline CDR1 reads SGHRS; CDR2 reads YFSETQ. This CDR3 is built from 15 residues. V lost 0 bases to trimming and J lost 0 bases, with 4 bases between them. The DNA for the CDR3 is TGCGCCAGCAGCTTGGGTGGCTCTGGGGCCAACGTCCTGACTTTC. Protein: CASSLGGSGANVLTF.

The chain combines TRBV7-9 with TRBJ2-7; D is undetermined. The germline V gene has CDR1 SEHNR and CDR2 FQNEAQ (reference sequence). CDR3 size: 12 residues. V was shortened by 3 bases and J by 5 bases, with 8 bases between the two germline ends. CDR3 coding DNA: TGTGCCAGCAGCTTTAGCACCGACGAGCAGTACTTC. This gives the protein CASSFSTDEQYF.

This rearrangement joins TRBV11-3 to TRBJ2-2; possibly TRBD1 for D (6 bases). This CDR3 spans 16 amino acids. Germline V CDR1 and CDR2: SGHNT, YENEEA. V was pared by 1 base and J by 5 bases, with 14 bases between. The CDR3 nucleotides read TGTGCCAGCAGCTTAGGAGGTGGGGGCAGAACCGGGGAGCTGTTTTTT. Translation gives CASSLGGGGRTGELFF.

The chain links TRBV7-2 to TRBJ2-1; D is undetermined. Deletions cut 1 base from V and 4 bases from J, with 8 bases between. This CDR3 region has 14 residues. Germline values: CDR1 SGHTA, CDR2 FQGNSA. The CDR3: CASSLVEPYNEQFF. CDR3 bases: TGTGCCAGCAGCTTAGTGGAACCGTACAATGAGCAGTTCTTC.

The chain couples TRBV7-2 to TRBJ2-5; D is perhaps TRBD2 (5 bases). V dropped 4 bases and J dropped 5 bases, with 17 bases sitting between them. Germline V lookup: CDR1 SGHTA, CDR2 FQGNSA. This CDR3 region has 15 residues. The CDR3 spells CASSWRGEGRETQYF. CDR3 sequence (DNA): TGTGCCAGCAGCTGGCGCGGCGAGGGCCGGGAGACCCAGTACTTC.

This chain links TRBV2 with TRBJ1-2; no firm D call. The CDR3 runs 12 residues. V was pared by 5 bases and J by 2 bases, with 6 bases between. Germline assignment: CDR1 SNHLY and CDR2 FYNNEI. In DNA, the CDR3 is TGTGCCAGCAGTCCCGGCAACTATGGCTACACCTTC. It codes for CASSPGNYGYTF. The entire variable domain, with the rest obtained from reference TRBV2 and TRBJ1-2, is as follows: EPEVTQTPSHQVTQMGQEVILRCVPISNHLYFYWYRQILGQKVEFLVSFYNNEISEKSEIFDDQFSVERPDGSNFTLKIRSTKLEDSAMYFCASSPGNYGYTFGSGTRLTVV.

The chain recombines TRBV5-5 with TRBJ1-2; maybe TRBD1 (5 bases). This CDR3 is built from 17 residues. CDR1 is SGHKS and CDR2 is YYEKEE in the germline V gene (reference sequence). V was trimmed by 0 bases and J by 8 bases, leaving 23 bases between them. CDR3 region: CASSLEGSRVVASGYTF. For the CDR3, the DNA is TGTGCCAGCAGCTTGGAGGGGAGCAGGGTGGTTGCAAGCGGCTACACCTTC. Based on the CDR3 plus reference TRBV5-5 and TRBJ1-2, the full variable domain is DAGVTQSPTHLIKTRGQQVTLRCSPISGHKSVSWYQQVLGQGPQFIFQYYEKEERGRGNFPDRFSARQFPNYSSELNVNALLLGDSALYLCASSLEGSRVVASGYTFGSGTRLTVV.

The chain employs TRBV19 and TRBJ2-3, with 9 bases lining up with TRBD1. The germline gives CDR1 LNHDA, CDR2 SQIVND (reference sequence). V lost 7 bases, J lost 1 base, and 3 bases stayed unmatched. This CDR3 comprises 14 residues. The CDR3 spells CASIRTGGTDTQYF. The CDR3 DNA is TGTGCCAGTATTAGGACAGGGGGCACAGATACGCAGTATTTT.

This chain connects TRBV10-1 to TRBJ1-1; a weak D match, TRBD1 (6 bases). V gave up 3 bases and J gave up 6 bases, with 20 bases separating them. The CDR3 loop spans 16 amino acids. Germline V CDR1 and CDR2: WNHNN, SYGVQD (reference sequence). The CDR3: CASSESRGPQGSEAFF. The CDR3 nucleotides read TGCGCCAGCAGTGAATCTCGGGGACCGCAGGGGTCTGAAGCTTTCTTT.

The V call is TRBV2, the J call TRBJ1-4; 8 bases map to TRBD1. The CDR3 has 15 residues. Germline values: CDR1 SNHLY, CDR2 FYNNEI. V was clipped by 7 bases and J by 0 bases; unmatched bases: 4. CDR3 nucleotides: TGTGCCAGCAAAGACAGGGGTGCAACTAATGAAAAACTGTTTTTT. Residues: CASKDRGATNEKLFF.

The CDR3 here is CASSPPGGNTGELFF. For the CDR3, the DNA is TGTGCCAGCAGTCCCCCGGGGGGTAACACCGGGGAGCTGTTTTTT. The chain couples TRBV7-6 to TRBJ2-2, with 7 bases identical to TRBD2. The CDR3 has 15 residues. Trimming took 6 bases from V and 2 from J; bases not matched to a gene: 6. Germline V gene data show CDR1 as SGHVS and CDR2 as FNYEAQ.

The CDR3 reads CASSSRTTGNTIYF. The CDR3 bases are TGTGCCAGCAGCTCCCGGACAACTGGAAACACCATATATTTT. The chain uses TRBV7-9 and TRBJ1-3, with a weak D call TRBD1 (5 bases). V lost 4 bases, J lost 2 bases, and 9 bases lay in between. This CDR3 region has 14 residues. From germline, CDR1 is SEHNR and CDR2 FQNEAQ (reference sequence).

The chain carries TRBV19 and TRBJ2-1; 11 nucleotides line up with TRBD1. The V gene's germline CDR1 is LNHDA and CDR2 SQIVND (reference sequence). Trimming cost V 3 bases and J 4 bases; bases outside gene matches: 5. The CDR3 is 16 residues long. The CDR3 loop is CASSILGTGGYNEQFF. The DNA of the CDR3 is TGTGCCAGTAGTATCCTGGGGACAGGGGGATACAATGAGCAGTTCTTC.

This clone was seen only once. The rearrangement links TRBV19 to TRBJ1-2; TRBD1 agrees at 8 bases. V was clipped by 5 bases and J by 4 bases; unmatched bases: 6. The CDR3 runs 14 residues. Per the germline V gene, CDR1 is LNHDA and CDR2 is SQIVND (reference sequence). The CDR3 spells CASSVDRVSYGYTF. The CDR3 DNA reads as TGTGCCAGTAGTGTGGACAGGGTGAGCTATGGCTACACCTTC.

This chain uses TRBV4-1 with TRBJ1-1; 8 bases line up with TRBD1. Per germline, CDR1 MGHRA and CDR2 YSYEKL. This CDR3 is 15 amino acids long. Trimming removed 4 bases from V and 4 bases from J; junction bases left unmatched: 8. Written as DNA, the CDR3 is TGCGCCAGCAGCCCAGGGAGCACAGGGGGCACTGAAGCTTTCTTT. It yields the protein CASSPGSTGGTEAFF.

The J gene is TRBJ2-7, the V gene TRBV7-8, with a weak D call TRBD1 (6 bases). Trimming removed 6 bases at V and 0 bases at J, with 12 bases between. Germline V CDR1 and CDR2: SGHVS, FQNEAQ. The CDR3 covers 14 residues. The CDR3 loop reads CASRWTESSYEQYF. In DNA, the CDR3 is TGTGCCAGCAGGTGGACAGAGAGCTCCTACGAGCAGTACTTC.